Presented here are 11 T cell receptor beta chains from one specimen sequenced in a study of T cell responses to AZD1222 COVID-19 vaccine. Sequencing used immunoSEQ multiplex PCR; TCRdb keeps in-frame clones, though not all of them. The sample holds over 90,000 clones, around 87% seen once. The sample in question was peripheral blood, obtained on day 0 of AZD1222 vaccination. The receptors originated from an adult in good health.

The rearrangement uses TRBV6-2 or TRBV6-3 and TRBJ1-5, with 10 bases lining up with TRBD1. With V trimmed by 5 bases and J by 11 bases, 15 bases remained unmatched. CDR3 length: 16 residues. Germline assignment: CDR1 MNHEY and CDR2 SVGEGT. The CDR3 coding sequence is TGTGCCAGCAGTCAGCTCCGGGACAGGGGAGTCAAGGCCCAGCATTTT. Translated: CASSQLRDRGVKAQHF.

The chain combines TRBV19 with TRBJ1-2; D might be TRBD1 (5 bases). V lost 5 bases and J lost 3, with 10 bases in between. The CDR3 has 13 amino acids. Germline V gene sequence: CDR1 LNHDA, CDR2 SQIVND (reference sequence). The CDR3 here is CASSAGTYYGYTF. CDR3 DNA sequence: TGTGCCAGTAGTGCAGGGACCTACTATGGCTACACCTTC.

This rearrangement joins TRBV30 to TRBJ1-1, with D unresolved. Trimming shortened V by 8 bases and J by 1 base, and 17 bases separated the two germline ends. The CDR3 has 14 amino acids. Looked up from germline, CDR1 is GTSNPN and CDR2 is SVGIG (reference sequence). The CDR3 is CARGPRQRNTEAFF. CDR3 coding DNA: TGTGCCCGCGGGCCGAGACAACGGAACACTGAAGCTTTCTTT.

This chain joins TRBV29-1 and TRBJ1-3; D unclear. The V and J ends lost 0 bases and 0 bases respectively, with 12 bases between them. CDR1 SQVTM and CDR2 ANQGSEA come from the germline V gene. The length of the CDR3 is 16 residues. DNA of the CDR3: TGCAGCGTTGAAGATCCCCCTCGGGGCTCTGGAAACACCATATATTTT. The encoded protein is CSVEDPPRGSGNTIYF. The whole variable domain, remainder taken from reference TRBV29-1 and TRBJ1-3, is SAVISQKPSRDICQRGTSLTIQCQVDSQVTMMFWYRQQPGQSLTLIATANQGSEATYESGFVIDKFPISRPNLTFSTLTVSNMSPEDSSIYLCSVEDPPRGSGNTIYFGEGSWLTVV.

The chain recombines TRBV4-2 with TRBJ1-1, with D possibly TRBD1 on 6 matching bases. Germline V lookup: CDR1 LGHNA, CDR2 YNFKEQ. This CDR3 is 20 amino acids long. V lost 0 bases to trimming and J lost 0 bases, with 23 bases between them. The CDR3 coding sequence is TGTGCCAGCAGCCAAGATGGGTATGGGGGACCTCAGGGGTTGAACACTGAAGCTTTCTTT. The encoded protein is CASSQDGYGGPQGLNTEAFF.

This chain links TRBV2 with TRBJ1-2; no reliable D call. Germline V CDR1 and CDR2: SNHLY, FYNNEI. Trimming removed 8 bases from V and 4 bases from J, with 8 bases in between. The CDR3 has 11 amino acids. DNA for the CDR3: TGTGCCAGCGGGAACCCCTATGGCTACACCTTC. Encoded protein: CASGNPYGYTF.

The J gene is TRBJ2-7, the V gene TRBV7-2; no reliable D call. Germline CDR1 SGHTA, CDR2 FQGNSA. The CDR3 extends over 16 amino acids. Trimming cost V 5 bases and J 2 bases, with 19 bases left between them. CDR3 in amino acids: CASSPVGRNTPYEQYF. The CDR3 DNA follows: TGTGCCAGCAGCCCAGTTGGGCGGAACACCCCCTACGAGCAGTACTTC.

The sample holds one count of this clone. This chain uses TRBV18 with TRBJ2-3; TRBD1 matches at 8 bases. The CDR3 consists of 16 residues. Germline CDR1 KGHSH, CDR2 LQKENI. V trimming: 3 bases; J trimming: 1 base; junction bases outside the gene matches: 6. CDR3 bases: TGTGCCAGCTCACCGTTACAGGGGGGACGCACAGATACGCAGTATTTT. It codes for CASSPLQGGRTDTQYF.

The chain links TRBV19 to TRBJ2-3, with no clear D. This CDR3 has 13 residues. Germline assignment: CDR1 LNHDA and CDR2 SQIVND (reference sequence). Between the trimmed V and J ends, which lost 5 bases and 2 bases, there was a span of 8 bases. The CDR3 sequence is CASSWVSTDTQYF. CDR3 in DNA: TGTGCCAGTAGTTGGGTATCCACAGATACGCAGTATTTT. Complete variable domain (other parts from reference TRBV19 and TRBJ2-3): DGGITQSPKYLFRKEGQNVTLSCEQNLNHDAMYWYRQDPGQGLRLIYYSQIVNDFQKGDIAEGYSVSREKKESFPLTVTSAQKNPTAFYLCASSWVSTDTQYFGPGTRLTVL.

The table lists this clone with a few counts. The chain couples TRBV6-1 to TRBJ1-5, with D unclear. Trimming left V 1 base short and J 3 bases short, with 10 bases between. CDR1 MNHNS and CDR2 SASEGT come from the germline V gene. The CDR3 contains 15 residues. The CDR3 DNA sequence: TGTGCCAGCAGTGAAGGGGGAATCGACAATCAGCCCCAGCATTTT. Amino acids: CASSEGGIDNQPQHF.

The chain has TRBV18 and TRBJ1-1; 7 bases match TRBD1. This CDR3 contains 13 residues. V shed 6 bases and J 3 bases; nucleotides not matched to a gene: 4. Germline CDR1 is KGHSH and CDR2 is LQKENI. CDR3 amino acids: CASSRQGDTEAFF. In DNA form, the CDR3 reads TGTGCCAGCTCCCGTCAGGGGGACACTGAAGCTTTCTTT.